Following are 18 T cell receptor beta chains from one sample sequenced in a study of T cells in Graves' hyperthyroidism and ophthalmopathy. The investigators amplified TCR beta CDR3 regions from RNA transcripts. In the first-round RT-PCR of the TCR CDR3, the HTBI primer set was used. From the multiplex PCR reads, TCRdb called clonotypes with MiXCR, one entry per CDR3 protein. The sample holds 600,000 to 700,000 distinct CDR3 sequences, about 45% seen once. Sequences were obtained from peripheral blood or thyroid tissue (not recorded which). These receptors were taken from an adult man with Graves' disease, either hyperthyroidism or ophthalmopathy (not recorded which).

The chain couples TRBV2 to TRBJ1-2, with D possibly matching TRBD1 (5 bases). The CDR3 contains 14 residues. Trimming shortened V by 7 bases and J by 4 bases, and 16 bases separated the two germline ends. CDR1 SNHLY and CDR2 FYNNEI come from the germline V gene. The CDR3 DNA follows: TGTGCCAGCATTGGGCAGGGCGATTTCTATGGCTACACCTTC. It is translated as CASIGQGDFYGYTF.

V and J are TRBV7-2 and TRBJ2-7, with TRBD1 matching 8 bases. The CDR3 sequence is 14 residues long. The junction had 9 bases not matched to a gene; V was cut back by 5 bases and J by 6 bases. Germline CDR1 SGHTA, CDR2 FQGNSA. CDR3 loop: CASSQTGVAGEQYF. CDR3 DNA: TGTGCCAGCAGCCAGACAGGGGTCGCCGGCGAGCAGTACTTC.

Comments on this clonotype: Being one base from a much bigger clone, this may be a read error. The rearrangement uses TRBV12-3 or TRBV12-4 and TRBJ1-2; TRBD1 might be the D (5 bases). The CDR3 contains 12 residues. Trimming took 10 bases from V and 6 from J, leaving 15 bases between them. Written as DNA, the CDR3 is TGTGCCATCAGCTTGACAGAACATGGCTACACCTTC. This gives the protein CAISLTEHGYTF.

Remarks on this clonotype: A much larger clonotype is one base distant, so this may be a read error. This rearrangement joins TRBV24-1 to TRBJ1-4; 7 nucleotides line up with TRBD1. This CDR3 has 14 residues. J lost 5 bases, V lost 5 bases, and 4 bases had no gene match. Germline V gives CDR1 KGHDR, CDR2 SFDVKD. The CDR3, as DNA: TGTGCCACCAGTGGGACAGGTCAAAATGAAAAACTGTTTTTT. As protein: CATSGTGQNEKLFF.

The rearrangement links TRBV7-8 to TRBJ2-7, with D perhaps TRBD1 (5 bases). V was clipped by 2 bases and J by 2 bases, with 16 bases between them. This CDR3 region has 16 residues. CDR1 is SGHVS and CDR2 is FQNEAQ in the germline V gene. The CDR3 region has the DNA TGTGCCAGCAGCTTAACCGAAGCAGGGAATCCCTACGAGCAGTACTTC. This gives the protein CASSLTEAGNPYEQYF.

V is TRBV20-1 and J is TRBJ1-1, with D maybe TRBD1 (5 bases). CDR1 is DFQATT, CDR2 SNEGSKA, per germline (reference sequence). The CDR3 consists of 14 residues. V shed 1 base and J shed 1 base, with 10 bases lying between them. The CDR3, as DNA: TGCAGTGCTAGAGGGGACGCCTGGAACACTGAAGCTTTCTTT. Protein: CSARGDAWNTEAFF.

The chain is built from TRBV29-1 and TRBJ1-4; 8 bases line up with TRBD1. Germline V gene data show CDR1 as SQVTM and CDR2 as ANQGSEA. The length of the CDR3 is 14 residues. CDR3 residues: CRASQGATNEKLFF. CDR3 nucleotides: TGCAGAGCGTCGCAGGGGGCTACTAATGAAAAACTGTTTTTT.

The CDR3 sequence is CASADGGLAGGPYEQYF. The CDR3 bases are TGTGCCAGCGCCGACGGAGGACTAGCGGGAGGCCCCTACGAGCAGTACTTC. The chain combines TRBV2 with TRBJ2-7; TRBD2 matches at 14 bases. V was pared by 8 bases and J by 2 bases, with 11 bases of the junction left unmatched. The CDR3 consists of 17 residues. The germline gives CDR1 SNHLY, CDR2 FYNNEI.

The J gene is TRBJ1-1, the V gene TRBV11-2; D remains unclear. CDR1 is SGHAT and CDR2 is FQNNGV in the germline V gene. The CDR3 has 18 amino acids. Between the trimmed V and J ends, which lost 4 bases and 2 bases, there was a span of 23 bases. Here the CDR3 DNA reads TGTGCCAGCAGCTCCCCCTCCTTGACTGAAGCTTTTAACACTGAAGCTTTCTTT. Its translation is CASSSPSLTEAFNTEAFF. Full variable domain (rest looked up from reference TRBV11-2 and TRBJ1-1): EAGVAQSPRYKIIEKRQSVAFWCNPISGHATLYWYQQILGQGPKLLIQFQNNGVVDDSQLPKDRFSAERLKGVDSTLKIQPAKLEDSAVYLCASSSPSLTEAFNTEAFFGQGTRLTVV.

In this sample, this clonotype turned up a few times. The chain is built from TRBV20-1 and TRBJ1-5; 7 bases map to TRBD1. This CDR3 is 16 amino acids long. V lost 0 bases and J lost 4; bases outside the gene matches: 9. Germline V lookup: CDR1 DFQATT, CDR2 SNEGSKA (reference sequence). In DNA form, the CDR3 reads TGCAGTGCTAGAGATATAAGGGCAGGGGGTAATCAGCCCCAGCATTTT. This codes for CSARDIRAGGNQPQHF.

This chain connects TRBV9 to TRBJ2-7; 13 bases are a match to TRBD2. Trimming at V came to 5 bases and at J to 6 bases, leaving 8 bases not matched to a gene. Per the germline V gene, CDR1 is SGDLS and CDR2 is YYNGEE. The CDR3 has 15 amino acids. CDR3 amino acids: CASSAGLAGVAEQYF. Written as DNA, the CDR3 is TGTGCCAGCAGTGCTGGACTAGCGGGAGTCGCCGAGCAGTACTTC.

The CDR3 sequence: CASSFAGGYTF. The CDR3 DNA reads TGTGCCAGCAGCTTCGCAGGGGGCTACACCTTC. The V and J genes are TRBV7-9 and TRBJ1-2; TRBD1 might be the D (5 bases). Germline V lookup: CDR1 SEHNR, CDR2 FQNEAQ (reference sequence). V was pared by 3 bases and J by 8 bases, with 7 bases between. The CDR3 loop spans 11 amino acids.

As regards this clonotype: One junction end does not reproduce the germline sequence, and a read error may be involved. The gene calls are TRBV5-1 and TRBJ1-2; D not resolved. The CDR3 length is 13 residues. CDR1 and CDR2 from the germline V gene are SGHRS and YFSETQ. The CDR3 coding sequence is TGTGCCAGCAGCTTTCTCTCCAATTCTGGCTACACCTTC. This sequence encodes CASSFLSNSGYTF.

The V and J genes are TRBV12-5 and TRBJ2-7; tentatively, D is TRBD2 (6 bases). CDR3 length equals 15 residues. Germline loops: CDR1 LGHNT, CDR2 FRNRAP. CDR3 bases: TGTGCCAGCAGTCCCACCGGAGGGTATGGCTACGAGCAGTACTTC. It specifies CASSPTGGYGYEQYF.

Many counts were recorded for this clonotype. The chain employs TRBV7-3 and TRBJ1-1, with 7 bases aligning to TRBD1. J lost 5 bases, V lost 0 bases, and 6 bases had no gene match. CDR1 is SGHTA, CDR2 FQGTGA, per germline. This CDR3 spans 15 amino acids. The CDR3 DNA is TGTGCCAGCAGCTTAACGGCTTCAGGGGGAACTGAAGCTTTCTTT. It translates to CASSLTASGGTEAFF.

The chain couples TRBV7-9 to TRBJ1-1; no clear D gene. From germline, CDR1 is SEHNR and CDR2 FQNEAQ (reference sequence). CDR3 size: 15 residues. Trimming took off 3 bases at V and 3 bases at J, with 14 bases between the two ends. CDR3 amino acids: CASSLRHLGDTEAFF. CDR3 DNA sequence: TGTGCCAGCAGCTTGAGGCACCTCGGGGACACTGAAGCTTTCTTT.

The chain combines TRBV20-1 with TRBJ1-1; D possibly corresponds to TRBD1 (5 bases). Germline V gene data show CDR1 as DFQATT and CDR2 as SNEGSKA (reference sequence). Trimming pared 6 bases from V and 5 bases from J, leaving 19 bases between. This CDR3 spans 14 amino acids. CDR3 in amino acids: CSAPEQGWGTEAFF. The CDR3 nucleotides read TGCAGTGCCCCTGAGCAGGGATGGGGGACTGAAGCTTTCTTT.

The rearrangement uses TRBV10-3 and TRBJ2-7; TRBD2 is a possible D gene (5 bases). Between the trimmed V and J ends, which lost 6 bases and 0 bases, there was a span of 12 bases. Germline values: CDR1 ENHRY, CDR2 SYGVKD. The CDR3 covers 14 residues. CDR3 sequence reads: CAISQMGSSYEQYF. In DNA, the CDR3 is TGTGCCATCAGCCAGATGGGGAGCTCCTACGAGCAGTACTTC.